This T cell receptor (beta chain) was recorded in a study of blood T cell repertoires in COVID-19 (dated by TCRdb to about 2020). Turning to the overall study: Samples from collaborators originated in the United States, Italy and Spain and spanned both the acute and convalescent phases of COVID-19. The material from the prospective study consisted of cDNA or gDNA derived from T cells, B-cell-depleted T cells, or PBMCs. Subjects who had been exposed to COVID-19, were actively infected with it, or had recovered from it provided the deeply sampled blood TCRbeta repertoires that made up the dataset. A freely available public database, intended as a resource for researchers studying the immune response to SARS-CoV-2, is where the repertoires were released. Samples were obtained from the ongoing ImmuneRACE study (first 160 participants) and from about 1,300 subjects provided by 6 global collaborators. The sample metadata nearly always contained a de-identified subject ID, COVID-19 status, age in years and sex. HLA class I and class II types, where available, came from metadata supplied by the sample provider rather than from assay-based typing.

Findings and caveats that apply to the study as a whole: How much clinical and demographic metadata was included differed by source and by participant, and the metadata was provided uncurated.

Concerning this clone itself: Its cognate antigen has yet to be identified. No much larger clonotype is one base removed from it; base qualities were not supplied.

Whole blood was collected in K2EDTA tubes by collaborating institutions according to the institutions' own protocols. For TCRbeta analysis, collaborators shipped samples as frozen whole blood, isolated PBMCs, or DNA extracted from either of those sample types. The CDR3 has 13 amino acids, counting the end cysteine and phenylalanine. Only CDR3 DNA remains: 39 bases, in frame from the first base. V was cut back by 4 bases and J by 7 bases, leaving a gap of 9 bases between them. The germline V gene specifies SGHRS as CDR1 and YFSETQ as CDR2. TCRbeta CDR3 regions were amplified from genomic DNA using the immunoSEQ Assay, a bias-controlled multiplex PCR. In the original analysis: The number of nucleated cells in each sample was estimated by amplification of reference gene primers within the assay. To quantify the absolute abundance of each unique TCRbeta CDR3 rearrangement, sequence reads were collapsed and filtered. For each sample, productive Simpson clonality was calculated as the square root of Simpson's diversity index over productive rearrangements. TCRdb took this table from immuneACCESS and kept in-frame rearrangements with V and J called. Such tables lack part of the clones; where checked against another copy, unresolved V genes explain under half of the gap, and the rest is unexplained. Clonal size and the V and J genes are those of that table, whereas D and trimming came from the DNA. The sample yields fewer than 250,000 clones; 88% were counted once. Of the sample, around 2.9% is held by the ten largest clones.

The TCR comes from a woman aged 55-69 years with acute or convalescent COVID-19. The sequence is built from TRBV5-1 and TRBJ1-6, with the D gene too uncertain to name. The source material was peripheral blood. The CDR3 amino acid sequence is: CASSLMENSPLHF. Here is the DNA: TGCGCCAGCAGCCTTATGGAGAATTCACCCCTCCACTTT.